This passage covers 20 T cell receptor beta chains from one sample sequenced in a study of radiation and T cells in renal cell carcinoma. Generated by immunoSEQ multiplex PCR, the TCRdb table keeps only in-frame clones and is missing some. The sample lists more than 120,000 clones, approximately 86% occurring once. Time point defined: blood 4 weeks post-SBRT, at nephrectomy. Sample treatment: 15 Gy SBRT to primary tumor, nephrectomy 4 weeks later. The input for sequencing was blood, taken from a patient whose treatment included radiotherapy and nephrectomy. Receptors originate from a woman between 45 and 60 years old with renal cell carcinoma.

This clone was observed a single time. The V gene is TRBV5-1, the J gene TRBJ2-1; TRBD1 matches at 10 bases. Germline V gene data show CDR1 as SGHRS and CDR2 as YFSETQ. Trimming at V came to 0 bases and at J to 3 bases, leaving 3 bases not matched to a gene. The CDR3 is made up of 16 amino acids. The CDR3 DNA is TGCGCCAGCAGCTTGGGAGGGACAGGGGACTACAATGAGCAGTTCTTC. It yields the protein CASSLGGTGDYNEQFF.

The chain links TRBV5-1 to TRBJ1-3; 11 nucleotides agree with TRBD1. This CDR3 has 15 amino acids. V trimming: 3 bases; J trimming: 4 bases; junction bases outside the gene matches: 3. From germline, CDR1 is SGHRS and CDR2 YFSETQ. This chain's CDR3 is CASSWGQGDGNTIYF. CDR3 bases: TGCGCCAGCAGCTGGGGACAGGGGGACGGAAACACCATATATTTT.

The chain employs TRBV5-1 and TRBJ1-2; possible D gene TRBD1, 6 bases. The CDR3 sequence is 13 residues long. With 5 bases removed from V and 6 bases from J, the gap between germline ends came to 14 bases. Germline CDR1 is SGHRS and CDR2 is YFSETQ. The CDR3 is CASRTGDADGYTF. The CDR3 DNA sequence: TGCGCCAGCAGGACAGGAGATGCGGATGGCTACACCTTC.

The chain employs TRBV10-3 and TRBJ1-4; D is ambiguous. V shed 0 bases and J shed 0 bases, with 5 bases lying between them. Germline CDR1 is ENHRY and CDR2 is SYGVKD. The CDR3 runs 15 residues. In DNA, the CDR3 is TGTGCCATCAGTGAGTCTAAGGCAACTAATGAAAAACTGTTTTTT. This encodes CAISESKATNEKLFF.

V is TRBV4-1 and J is TRBJ1-1; D uncertain. CDR3 length: 13 residues. V gave up 4 bases and J gave up 5 bases, with 11 bases separating them. Germline CDR1 reads MGHRA; CDR2 reads YSYEKL. CDR3 sequence (DNA): TGCGCCAGCAGCCTGGCGGAGGGAACTGAAGCTTTCTTT. Its protein is CASSLAEGTEAFF.

The chain is built from TRBV7-9 and TRBJ2-2; TRBD2 matches 10 bases. Germline-derived CDR1 and CDR2 are SEHNR and FQNEAQ (reference sequence). J gave up 3 bases and V 5 bases, and 9 bases lay outside the gene matches. CDR3 size: 17 residues. CDR3 protein: CASSISGLAVDTGELFF. Written as DNA, the CDR3 is TGTGCCAGCAGCATATCAGGACTAGCGGTGGACACCGGGGAGCTGTTTTTT.

Remarks on this clone: Other DNA sequences in the same sample also yield this CDR3. The chain recombines TRBV7-2 with TRBJ2-3, with 10 bases lining up with TRBD2. V was clipped by 3 bases and J by 3 bases; unmatched bases: 0. The germline V gene has CDR1 SGHTA and CDR2 FQGNSA. The CDR3 has 14 residues. DNA for the CDR3: TGTGCCAGCAGCTTGACTAGCGGGACAGATACGCAGTATTTT. Translated: CASSLTSGTDTQYF.

The chain carries TRBV27 and TRBJ2-4, with 10 bases that match TRBD1. This CDR3 comprises 13 residues. Trimming cost V 7 bases and J 6 bases; bases outside gene matches: 3. CDR1 is MNHEY, CDR2 SMNVEV, per germline (reference sequence). Here the CDR3 reads CASKTGGANIQYF. CDR3 DNA: TGTGCCAGCAAGACAGGGGGCGCAAACATTCAGTACTTC.

This chain joins TRBV5-1 and TRBJ1-2; a weak D match, TRBD1 (5 bases). V gave up 0 bases and J gave up 8 bases, with 23 bases separating them. This CDR3 region has 17 residues. CDR1 SGHRS and CDR2 YFSETQ come from the germline V gene. CDR3 in amino acids: CASSLVRGSDRPRGYTF. The CDR3 nucleotides read TGCGCCAGCAGCTTGGTCCGGGGGTCGGACCGTCCTAGAGGCTACACCTTC.

V is TRBV25-1 and J is TRBJ1-4; possibly TRBD1 for D (6 bases). Germline V gives CDR1 MGHDK, CDR2 SYGVNS. The CDR3 totals 12 residues. V shed 6 bases and J shed 8 bases, with 10 bases lying between them. The CDR3 reads CASSVTGEKLFF. CDR3 DNA sequence: TGTGCCAGCAGCGTAACAGGGGAAAAACTGTTTTTT.

The chain uses TRBV9 and TRBJ2-1; possibly TRBD1 or TRBD2 for D (6 bases each). Deletions cut 0 bases from V and 0 bases from J, with 19 bases between. The length of the CDR3 is 19 residues. Germline CDR1 and CDR2: SGDLS and YYNGEE. The CDR3 reads CASSVEGGTGESSYNEQFF. In nucleotides, the CDR3 is TGTGCCAGCAGCGTAGAGGGGGGCACGGGCGAGAGCTCCTACAATGAGCAGTTCTTC.

The V and J genes are TRBV27 and TRBJ2-7; TRBD2 matches at 13 bases. This CDR3 is 17 amino acids long. Germline V gene sequence: CDR1 MNHEY, CDR2 SMNVEV (reference sequence). The junction had 9 bases not matched to a gene; V was cut back by 4 bases and J by 3 bases. In DNA, the CDR3 is TGTGCCAGCAGTTCCCTCAGCGGGACTAGCGGGATCTACGAGCAGTACTTC. It is translated as CASSSLSGTSGIYEQYF.

The CDR3 coding sequence is TGTGCCAGCAGCTTCGAGACTAGCGGGGGGACCGGGGAGCTGTTTTTT. Protein: CASSFETSGGTGELFF. The chain links TRBV5-6 to TRBJ2-2; TRBD2 agrees at 13 bases. V was clipped by 2 bases and J by 5 bases; unmatched bases: 3. The germline V gene encodes CDR1 SGHDT and CDR2 YYEEEE. There are 16 residues in the CDR3.

This clone was counted a single time. This chain uses TRBV28 with TRBJ2-4; D uncertain. Looked up from germline, CDR1 is MDHEN and CDR2 is SYDVKM. The V end was cut by 9 bases, the J end by 0 bases, with 6 bases between. The CDR3 length is 12 residues. The CDR3 here is CARGLAKNIQYF. The CDR3 DNA is TGTGCCAGGGGGTTAGCCAAAAACATTCAGTACTTC.

For this clone: The germline gene is not matched at one end of the junction; a read error may be the cause. This chain connects TRBV7-2 to TRBJ2-1; tentatively, D is TRBD2 (5 bases). The V gene's germline CDR1 is SGHTA and CDR2 FQGNSA. The CDR3 is 12 residues long. CDR3 region: CASSSDYSEQFF. CDR3 in DNA: TGTGCCAGCAGCTCAGACTACAGTGAGCAGTTCTTC.

The rearrangement joins TRBV7-9 to TRBJ1-6; maybe TRBD1 (6 bases). The length of the CDR3 is 15 residues. Germline V CDR1 and CDR2: SEHNR, FQNEAQ (reference sequence). The V gene lost 5 bases and the J gene lost 6 bases, with 14 bases spanning the gap. CDR3 DNA sequence: TGTGCCAGCAGCCCTAGGAAGGGGGTTAATTCACCCCTCCACTTT. It yields the protein CASSPRKGVNSPLHF.

The chain recombines TRBV2 with TRBJ2-7, with D possibly TRBD1 on 6 matching bases. This CDR3 is 12 amino acids long. CDR1 SNHLY and CDR2 FYNNEI come from the germline V gene. Trimming removed 3 bases at V and 5 bases at J, with 8 bases between. The CDR3 DNA reads as TGTGCCAGCAGTGACAGGGGAAACGAGCAGTACTTC. Amino acid sequence: CASSDRGNEQYF.

The rearrangement links TRBV6-6 to TRBJ2-7; 10 bases fit TRBD1. The junction had 4 bases not matched to a gene; V was cut back by 0 bases and J by 5 bases. Germline values: CDR1 MNHNY, CDR2 SVGAGI (reference sequence). The CDR3 runs to 15 residues. CDR3 amino acids: CASSYSGTGADEQYF. Here the CDR3 DNA reads TGTGCCAGCAGTTACTCAGGGACAGGGGCGGACGAGCAGTACTTC.

The chain employs TRBV7-6 and TRBJ1-3, with no clear D. Trimming took 2 bases from V and 0 from J, leaving 5 bases between them. In germline, CDR1 is SGHVS, CDR2 FNYEAQ. The CDR3 covers 14 residues. CDR3 sequence: CASSLSSSGNTIYF. Here the CDR3 DNA reads TGTGCCAGCAGCTTATCGAGCTCTGGAAACACCATATATTTT.

The chain is built from TRBV7-2 and TRBJ1-5; possible D gene TRBD1, 6 bases. The CDR3 sequence is 14 residues long. Germline CDR1 is SGHTA and CDR2 is FQGNSA. Trimming left V 2 bases short and J 7 bases short, with 12 bases between. The CDR3 bases are TGTGCCAGCAGCTTATCGGCAGGGGTACAGCCCCAGCATTTT. This gives the protein CASSLSAGVQPQHF.